This is a list of T cell receptor beta chains from one sample in a study of shared clonotypes between healthy human individuals. The assay was immunoSEQ multiplex PCR, and TCRdb's table has in-frame clones only and misses some. The sample lists a few million clones; 90% to 95% were seen once. Sequencing input: naive CD8+ T cells from PBMCs. The receptors stem from a man aged 18 to 29 in good health. Some clones in this sample may be carry-over from other donors' samples. Each CDR3 is given with its conserved first and last residue. A D gene is named only where the DNA matches it firmly. Size tells how often a clone was seen (once, few, many) or the class of an expanded clone, and some rows leave it out.

v_gene	d_gene	j_gene	abundance	CDR3nt	CDR3aa
TRBV29-1	NA	TRBJ1-4	NA	TGCAGCGTTGGCGGGGGGTTAGCTAATGAAAAACTGTTTTTT	CSVGGGLANEKLFF
TRBV9	TRBD2	TRBJ2-1	NA	TGTGCCAGCAGCGTAGGCCTAGCGGGAGTTAATGAGCAGTTCTTC	CASSVGLAGVNEQFF
TRBV5-1	TRBD1	TRBJ2-1	NA	TGCGCCAGCAGCCTGACAGGGGTGAATGAGCAGTTCTTC	CASSLTGVNEQFF
TRBV19	TRBD1	TRBJ2-1	NA	TGTGCCAGTAGTATAGGGACAGGGGAGCAGTTCTTC	CASSIGTGEQFF
TRBV7-9	NA	TRBJ1-1	once	TGTGCCAGCAGTGTTAATAGGCTTAATGAAGCTTTCTTT	CASSVNRLNEAFF
TRBV15	NA	TRBJ1-5	few	TGTGCCACCAGCAGACAGGCCCCCCAGGGGATGGGCAATCAGCCCCAGCATTTT	CATSRQAPQGMGNQPQHF
TRBV5-6	NA	TRBJ2-1	NA	TGTGCCAGCAGCCCAAGCCGGTTGGCCTACAATGAGCAGTTCTTC	CASSPSRLAYNEQFF
TRBV28	NA	TRBJ1-5	NA	TGTGCCAGCAGTTTGGGATACGACAATCAGCCCCAGCATTTT	CASSLGYDNQPQHF
TRBV30	NA	TRBJ1-4	NA	TGTGCCTGGACGCCAAAGGTGGGGGGGGAAAAACTGTTTTTT	CAWTPKVGGEKLFF
TRBV7-6	TRBD2	TRBJ2-1	NA	TGTGCCAGCAGTCAACTAGCGGGTAAATCCTACAATGAGCAGTTCTTC	CASSQLAGKSYNEQFF
TRBV19	TRBD2	TRBJ2-7	NA	TGTGCCAGTAGTAATAGCGGGAGAGCTAACTACGAGCAGTACTTC	CASSNSGRANYEQYF
TRBV12-5	TRBD1	TRBJ1-1	NA	TGTGCTAGTGCTCGAGAGGGGGCGAGTACTGAAGCTTTCTTT	CASAREGASTEAFF
TRBV4-1	NA	TRBJ2-6	NA	TGCGCCAGCAGCCAGGGGCGGAGCTCTGGGGCCAACGTCCTGACTTTC	CASSQGRSSGANVLTF
TRBV9	NA	TRBJ1-5	NA	TGTGCCAGCAGCTCCGAAGGGCATCAGCCCCAGCATTTT	CASSSEGHQPQHF
TRBV7-9	TRBD1	TRBJ1-2	NA	TGTGCCAGCAGCTTAGGCTGGGACAGGGATAACTATGGCTACACCTTC	CASSLGWDRDNYGYTF
TRBV7-6	TRBD1	TRBJ2-2	NA	TGTGCCAGCAGCCCGACAGGGGGCTACACCGGGGAGCTGTTTTTT	CASSPTGGYTGELFF
TRBV28	NA	TRBJ2-2	NA	TGTGCCAGCAGATCCCAGGGATGGGCCGGGGAGCTGTTTTTT	CASRSQGWAGELFF
TRBV11-1	TRBD2	TRBJ2-1	NA	TGTGCCAGCAGACCAAGCGGGGATCCCTACAATGAGCAGTTCTTC	CASRPSGDPYNEQFF
TRBV4-3	TRBD2	TRBJ2-2	NA	TGCGCCAGCAGCCAAGAGTATAAGACTAGCGCGAACACCGGGGAGCTGTTTTTT	CASSQEYKTSANTGELFF
TRBV10-3	NA	TRBJ1-3	NA	TGTGCCATCAGTGAGTCGGTCAACTCTGGAAACACCATATATTTT	CAISESVNSGNTIYF
TRBV4-1	NA	TRBJ2-5	NA	TGCGCCAGCAGCCAAGGGATATCCCAAGAGACCCAGTACTTC	CASSQGISQETQYF
TRBV11-2	NA	TRBJ2-1	NA	TGTGCCAGCAGCTCGATCCTATCCTCCTACAATGAGCAGTTCTTC	CASSSILSSYNEQFF
TRBV11-2	NA	TRBJ1-2	NA	TGTGCCAGCAGCGGGGCGAACCGCGGATATGGCTACACCTTC	CASSGANRGYGYTF
TRBV27	NA	TRBJ1-1	NA	TGTGCCAGCCGGGACAAGAACACTGAAGCTTTCTTT	CASRDKNTEAFF
TRBV29-1	NA	TRBJ1-1	NA	TGCAGCGTTGAAGTCGACAGCCTCATGAACACTGAAGCTTTCTTT	CSVEVDSLMNTEAFF
TRBV4-1	NA	TRBJ2-1	once	TGCGCCAGCAGCCACAGACTAGGCCCAACCTCCTACAATGAGCAGTTCTTC	CASSHRLGPTSYNEQFF
TRBV18	NA	TRBJ1-2	NA	TGTGCCAGCTCACCCCCGTATCTCCTCTATGGCTACACCTTC	CASSPPYLLYGYTF
TRBV27	NA	TRBJ2-1	NA	TGTGCCAGCAGTTTATCCCCCCAAGCCTACAATGAGCAGTTCTTC	CASSLSPQAYNEQFF
TRBV9	NA	TRBJ1-1	NA	TGTGCCAGCAGCACCCACAGGGACCTGAACACTGAAGCTTTCTTT	CASSTHRDLNTEAFF
TRBV9	TRBD2	TRBJ2-7	once	TGTGCCAGCAGCGCTTCCGGGACTAGCTCCCACGAGCAGTACTTC	CASSASGTSSHEQYF
TRBV29-1	TRBD2	TRBJ2-1	NA	TGCAGCGTCGACGGGACTAGCGGGAGGGTCATCTCCTACAATGAGCAGTTCTTC	CSVDGTSGRVISYNEQFF
TRBV6-1	TRBD1	TRBJ2-7	few	TGTGCCAGCAGTTGGGCCAGGGGGCTCTACGAGCAGTACTTC	CASSWARGLYEQYF
TRBV7-9	TRBD2	TRBJ2-1	NA	TGTGCCAGCAGCCCGAGCGGGAGTTCATACAATGAGCAGTTCTTC	CASSPSGSSYNEQFF
TRBV7-9	TRBD1	TRBJ2-7	NA	TGTGCCAGCAGCCCAGGGGACAGGGGGTACGAGCAGTACTTC	CASSPGDRGYEQYF
TRBV14	NA	TRBJ2-7	NA	TGTGCCAGCAGCCAGGGTTGGGGCTACGAGCAGTACTTC	CASSQGWGYEQYF
TRBV15	NA	TRBJ2-7	NA	TGTGCCACCAGCAGAGATTATGGCCCCGGGTCCGAGCAGTACTTC	CATSRDYGPGSEQYF
TRBV7-2	TRBD2	TRBJ2-5	NA	TGTGCCAGCAGCGCGGGACTATATAAAGAGACCCAGTACTTC	CASSAGLYKETQYF
TRBV7-9	NA	TRBJ2-2	NA	TGTGCCAGCAGCTTACGTCCCGGGGAGCTGTTTTTT	CASSLRPGELFF
TRBV18	NA	TRBJ2-7	NA	TGTGCCAGCTCACCCCCTCAGGGGCAACTCTACGAGCAGTACTTC	CASSPPQGQLYEQYF
TRBV6-1	NA	TRBJ2-7	NA	TGTGCCAGCAGTGAAGCGCACCCGTTGACCTACGAGCAGTACTTC	CASSEAHPLTYEQYF
TRBV7-6	NA	TRBJ2-2	NA	TGTGCCAGCAGCTTAGCGCCCCCGTTCAGGGAAACGACCGGGGAGCTGTTTTTT	CASSLAPPFRETTGELFF
TRBV6-5	NA	TRBJ1-2	NA	TGTGCCAGCAGTCCGAAGAGACTCTGGGGCTATGGCTACACCTTC	CASSPKRLWGYGYTF
TRBV27	NA	TRBJ2-7	NA	TGTGCCAGCAGTTTTGTAGGGACTGGCTCCTACGAGCAGTACTTC	CASSFVGTGSYEQYF
TRBV29-1	NA	TRBJ2-2	NA	TGCAGCGTTGAGGATGTGCTAACCGGGGAGCTGTTTTTT	CSVEDVLTGELFF
TRBV7-9	NA	TRBJ2-1	NA	TGTGCCAGCAGTCTATTAGGATATGAGCAGTTCTTC	CASSLLGYEQFF
TRBV6-4	NA	TRBJ1-1	NA	TGTGCCAGCAGGACCTCGGAAAGCCACACTGAAGCTTTCTTT	CASRTSESHTEAFF
TRBV5-1	NA	TRBJ2-7	NA	TGCGCCAGCAGCTTGGGGAACGCGGGCTACGAGCAGTACTTC	CASSLGNAGYEQYF
TRBV28	NA	TRBJ2-1	NA	TGTGCCAGCAAGGATCTGGCGGTCCTTAACAATGAGCAGTTCTTC	CASKDLAVLNNEQFF
TRBV19	NA	TRBJ1-5	NA	TGTGCCAGTAGTACCTCGACACGCCAGCCCCAGCATTTT	CASSTSTRQPQHF
TRBV9	TRBD2	TRBJ2-1	NA	TGTGCCAGCAGCGTGCGCACCGCGGGAGGTGTCAATGAGCAGTTCTTC	CASSVRTAGGVNEQFF
TRBV28	NA	TRBJ2-7	NA	TGTGCCAGCAGTTTCCCAGATTCCCGGACCGAGCAGTACTTC	CASSFPDSRTEQYF
TRBV4-3	NA	TRBJ2-7	NA	TGCGCCAGCAGCCAAGATGGGCAGCCCAAATTATACGAGCAGTACTTC	CASSQDGQPKLYEQYF
TRBV27	TRBD1	TRBJ2-7	once	TGTGCCAGCAGTGAAAGACAGGGTCGAGAGGAGCAGTACTTC	CASSERQGREEQYF
TRBV12-5	TRBD2	TRBJ2-1	NA	TGTGCTAGTGGTTTGTCTAGCGGGATGGCCACCTCCTACAATGAGCAGTTCTTC	CASGLSSGMATSYNEQFF